The 30 T cell receptor beta chains reported below all come from one sample, sequenced in a study of blood T cell repertoires in COVID-19. The data were produced by immunoSEQ multiplex PCR, yet TCRdb's version contains in-frame clones alone and is incomplete. The table shows some 180,000 clones, with approximately 85% occurring only once. Sequencing used PBMCs or T cells enriched from blood (not recorded which). The receptors come from a man in his forties or fifties who had recovered from COVID-19.

The genes are TRBV9 and TRBJ1-1; no firm D call. The CDR3 has 14 residues. V was pared by 3 bases and J by 0 bases, with 9 bases between. Germline values: CDR1 SGDLS, CDR2 YYNGEE. The CDR3 sequence: CASSADTLNTEAFF. For the CDR3, the DNA is TGTGCCAGCAGCGCCGACACCTTGAACACTGAAGCTTTCTTT.

The CDR3 loop reads CASSVTSGRANTGELFF. DNA of the CDR3: TGTGCCAGCAGCGTGACTAGCGGACGCGCGAACACCGGGGAGCTGTTTTTT. The V gene is TRBV9, the J gene TRBJ2-2; 9 nucleotides agree with TRBD2. The CDR3 contains 17 residues. Germline V gene data show CDR1 as SGDLS and CDR2 as YYNGEE. With 2 bases clipped from V and 0 bases from J, the junction kept 5 bases outside the gene matches.

CDR3 sequence reads: CASSQDEVAVQYYGYTF. As DNA, the CDR3 is TGTGCCAGCAGCCAAGATGAAGTGGCAGTTCAATACTATGGCTACACCTTC. This chain connects TRBV14 to TRBJ1-2; D remains ambiguous. Germline CDR1 is SGHDN and CDR2 is FVKESK. The CDR3 loop spans 17 amino acids. V was trimmed by 0 bases and J by 3 bases, leaving 17 bases between them. Full variable domain (outside the CDR3, taken from reference TRBV14 and TRBJ1-2): EAGVTQFPSHSVIEKGQTVTLRCDPISGHDNLYWYRRVMGKEIKFLLHFVKESKQDESGMPNNRFLAERTGGTYSTLKVQPAELEDSGVYFCASSQDEVAVQYYGYTFGSGTRLTVV.

J is TRBJ1-1 and V is TRBV4-1; D gene unclear. Trimming shortened V by 8 bases and J by 5 bases, and 18 bases separated the two germline ends. This CDR3 spans 14 amino acids. Germline V gene data show CDR1 as MGHRA and CDR2 as YSYEKL. The CDR3 sequence: CASRGMTVGTEAFF. The CDR3 nucleotides read TGCGCCAGCCGAGGCATGACGGTTGGTACTGAAGCTTTCTTT.

The V and J genes are TRBV5-1 and TRBJ1-2; no reliable D call. Germline values: CDR1 SGHRS, CDR2 YFSETQ. This CDR3 has 14 residues. With 0 bases removed from V and 3 bases from J, the gap between germline ends came to 9 bases. The CDR3, as DNA: TGCGCCAGCAGCTTGGAAGACATCCACTATGGCTACACCTTC. This encodes CASSLEDIHYGYTF.

J is TRBJ1-1 and V is TRBV6-5; TRBD1 is a possible D gene (5 bases). Germline CDR1 and CDR2: MNHEY and SVGAGI. This CDR3 region has 13 residues. V gave up 6 bases and J gave up 5 bases, with 13 bases separating them. The chain's CDR3 is CASSEYQGTEAFF. DNA of the CDR3: TGTGCCAGCAGCGAGTACCAGGGAACTGAAGCTTTCTTT.

The chain has TRBV19 and TRBJ2-5; D is unresolved. The CDR3 covers 12 residues. The germline CDR1 and CDR2 sequences are LNHDA and SQIVND (reference sequence). V was shortened by 6 bases and J by 7 bases, with 12 bases between the two germline ends. The CDR3 DNA is TGTGCCAGTAGCCCCCAAGCAGGGACCCAGTACTTC. As protein: CASSPQAGTQYF.

The V and J genes are TRBV9 and TRBJ1-6; 8 nucleotides match TRBD1. Germline V CDR1 and CDR2: SGDLS, YYNGEE. V dropped 2 bases and J dropped 7; count of bases not matched to a gene: 5. This CDR3 has 15 residues. The CDR3 DNA sequence: TGTGCCAGCAGCGTCTGGGACAGGATGAATTCACCCCTCCACTTT. Protein product: CASSVWDRMNSPLHF.

This chain uses TRBV10-3 with TRBJ1-1; 7 nucleotides line up with TRBD1. The CDR3 has 14 residues. The V gene's germline CDR1 is ENHRY and CDR2 SYGVKD. Unmatched junction bases numbered 8, after V lost 10 bases and J lost 0 bases. This CDR3 is CATQGQPMNTEAFF. The CDR3 region has the DNA TGTGCCACCCAGGGACAGCCCATGAACACTGAAGCTTTCTTT.

The chain uses TRBV30 and TRBJ1-1; TRBD1 matches at 7 bases. V lost 1 base, J lost 7 bases, and 9 bases stayed unmatched. CDR1 GTSNPN and CDR2 SVGIG come from the germline V gene (reference sequence). The CDR3 loop spans 14 amino acids. CDR3 sequence: CAWSAGTEYHEAFF. In nucleotides, the CDR3 is TGTGCCTGGAGTGCTGGGACAGAGTATCATGAAGCTTTCTTT.

The chain employs TRBV9 and TRBJ1-5; D is uncertain. CDR1 and CDR2 from the germline V gene are SGDLS and YYNGEE. Trimming cost V 2 bases and J 4 bases, with 7 bases left between them. The CDR3 contains 13 residues. CDR3 sequence reads: CASSVNSNQPQHF. As DNA, the CDR3 is TGTGCCAGCAGCGTTAATTCTAATCAGCCCCAGCATTTT.

The chain employs TRBV28 and TRBJ1-3; D uncertain. Trimming removed 7 bases from V and 5 bases from J, with 18 bases in between. The length of the CDR3 is 15 residues. Germline CDR1 reads MDHEN; CDR2 reads SYDVKM. CDR3 in DNA: TGTGCCAGCACCATAGCCACAACCGGGAGAAACACCATATATTTT. Amino acids: CASTIATTGRNTIYF.

The chain combines TRBV11-2 with TRBJ2-5, with 11 positions matching TRBD1. This CDR3 has 14 residues. CDR1 SGHAT and CDR2 FQNNGV come from the germline V gene. Germline trimming cut 4 bases from V and 4 bases from J; bases unmatched to any gene: 2. The CDR3 is CASSWGTGGETQYF. In nucleotides, the CDR3 is TGTGCCAGCAGCTGGGGGACAGGGGGAGAGACCCAGTACTTC. The full variable domain, completed using reference TRBV11-2 and TRBJ2-5, is EAGVAQSPRYKIIEKRQSVAFWCNPISGHATLYWYQQILGQGPKLLIQFQNNGVVDDSQLPKDRFSAERLKGVDSTLKIQPAKLEDSAVYLCASSWGTGGETQYFGPGTRLLVL.

The rearrangement uses TRBV3-1 (or the pseudogene TRBV3-2) and TRBJ2-2, with TRBD1 identical over 12 bases. Per the germline V gene, CDR1 is LGHDT and CDR2 is YNNKEL (reference sequence). There are 16 residues in the CDR3. The ends lost 3 bases at V and 4 bases at J; junction bases unmatched: 3. Written as DNA, the CDR3 is TGTGCCAGCAGCCAGGGACAGGGGGCCTCCACCGGGGAGCTGTTTTTT. Amino acids: CASSQGQGASTGELFF.

CDR3 residues: CASSPQGDQPQHF. DNA for the CDR3: TGTGCCAGCAGTCCCCAGGGGGATCAGCCCCAGCATTTT. This sequence joins TRBV2 and TRBJ1-5; 7 nucleotides align to TRBD1. CDR3 size: 13 residues. Germline CDR1 and CDR2: SNHLY and FYNNEI. V shed 5 bases and J 5 bases; nucleotides not matched to a gene: 3.

The rearrangement uses TRBV7-2 and TRBJ1-2; D is unclear. V was cut by 5 bases and J by 7 bases, with 14 bases left in between. This CDR3 is 13 amino acids long. The germline V gene encodes CDR1 SGHTA and CDR2 FQGNSA. The CDR3 nucleotides are TGTGCCAGCAGCCTCCCATCAGATGGTGGCTACACCTTC. Its translation: CASSLPSDGGYTF.

The chain recombines TRBV25-1 with TRBJ1-4, with TRBD1 matching 10 bases. The germline V gene encodes CDR1 MGHDK and CDR2 SYGVNS. J was trimmed by 5 bases and V by 4 bases; bases with no gene match: 4. The CDR3 runs to 15 residues. The CDR3 bases are TGTGCCAGCAGTGCGACAGGGGGCGGAAATGAAAAACTGTTTTTT. Encoded protein: CASSATGGGNEKLFF.

V gene TRBV30 combines with J gene TRBJ2-5, with D possibly TRBD1 on 7 matching bases. CDR3 size: 14 residues. Germline CDR1 is GTSNPN and CDR2 is SVGIG (reference sequence). V lost 1 base and J lost 5, with 14 bases in between. The CDR3 DNA sequence: TGTGCCTGGAGTGCCCCGACAGGGAGGGAGACCCAGTACTTC. Residues: CAWSAPTGRETQYF.

This chain uses TRBV9 with TRBJ2-3; D may be TRBD2 (5 bases). Germline CDR1 and CDR2: SGDLS and YYNGEE. Trimming took 6 bases from V and 0 from J, leaving 8 bases between them. This CDR3 comprises 13 residues. CDR3 residues: CASMRDSTDTQYF. Here the CDR3 DNA reads TGTGCCAGCATGAGGGATAGCACAGATACGCAGTATTTT. Filled out from reference TRBV9 and TRBJ2-3, the complete variable domain reads DSGVTQTPKHLITATGQRVTLRCSPRSGDLSVYWYQQSLDQGLQFLIQYYNGEERAKGNILERFSAQQFPDLHSELNLSSLELGDSALYFCASMRDSTDTQYFGPGTRLTVL.

The chain combines TRBV7-2 with TRBJ1-4; weak D call: TRBD1 (5 bases). Deletions cut 2 bases from V and 8 bases from J, with 18 bases between. Germline-derived CDR1 and CDR2 are SGHTA and FQGNSA. The length of the CDR3 is 16 residues. The CDR3, as DNA: TGTGCCAGCAGCTTAACTTCGGGCAGGGAAGAGGAAAAACTGTTTTTT. This encodes CASSLTSGREEEKLFF.

The chain employs TRBV5-1 and TRBJ2-3; no definite D call. V lost 0 bases, J lost 6 bases, and 11 bases lay in between. The CDR3 runs 14 residues. In germline, CDR1 is SGHRS, CDR2 YFSETQ. The CDR3 sequence: CASSLVDARDTQYF. The DNA for the CDR3 is TGCGCCAGCAGCTTGGTTGACGCCAGGGATACGCAGTATTTT.

The rearrangement uses TRBV12-3 or TRBV12-4 and TRBJ2-7; D may be TRBD1 (7 bases). Trimming stripped 3 bases from V and 5 bases from J, with 11 bases between. This CDR3 spans 13 amino acids. CDR3 in amino acids: CASSLDRRDEQYF. Written as DNA, the CDR3 is TGTGCCAGCAGTTTGGACAGGAGGGACGAGCAGTACTTC.

V gene TRBV10-3 combines with J gene TRBJ2-1, with D possibly matching TRBD2 (7 bases). V gave up 4 bases and J gave up 2 bases, with 9 bases separating them. This CDR3 comprises 14 residues. The germline gives CDR1 ENHRY, CDR2 SYGVKD. In DNA form, the CDR3 reads TGTGCCATCAGTGCGGGGGGCACCTACAATGAGCAGTTCTTC. This translates into CAISAGGTYNEQFF.

The genes are TRBV3-1 (or the pseudogene TRBV3-2) and TRBJ1-1; D is unresolved. Germline values: CDR1 LGHDT, CDR2 YNNKEL (reference sequence). With 1 base removed from V and 1 base from J, the gap between germline ends came to 7 bases. The CDR3 length is 14 residues. The CDR3 DNA follows: TGTGCCAGCAGCCAAGTGGCGGCGAACACTGAAGCTTTCTTT. It encodes CASSQVAANTEAFF.

The chain links TRBV2 to TRBJ1-2; a possible D gene is TRBD1 (5 bases). V lost 7 bases and J lost 4, with 10 bases in between. Germline CDR1 and CDR2: SNHLY and FYNNEI. This CDR3 has 12 residues. DNA for the CDR3: TGTGCCAGCACGGGGGAGGCCTATGGCTACACCTTC. Translating it yields CASTGEAYGYTF. Full variable domain (missing parts from reference TRBV2 and TRBJ1-2): EPEVTQTPSHQVTQMGQEVILRCVPISNHLYFYWYRQILGQKVEFLVSFYNNEISEKSEIFDDQFSVERPDGSNFTLKIRSTKLEDSAMYFCASTGEAYGYTFGSGTRLTVV.

The J gene is TRBJ2-3, the V gene TRBV5-1; TRBD2 is a possible D gene (6 bases). CDR1 is SGHRS and CDR2 is YFSETQ in the germline V gene. The CDR3 extends over 17 amino acids. V dropped 4 bases and J dropped 0 bases, with 18 bases sitting between them. The CDR3 nucleotides are TGCGCCAGCAGCCCGCCGATGAGCGGGCCGAGCACAGATACGCAGTATTTT. This gives the protein CASSPPMSGPSTDTQYF.

The chain carries TRBV30 and TRBJ1-5; no reliable D call. Between the trimmed V and J ends, which lost 0 bases and 2 bases, there was a span of 14 bases. The CDR3 spans 16 residues. Germline CDR1 is GTSNPN and CDR2 is SVGIG (reference sequence). The CDR3 region has the DNA TGTGCCTGGAGTGTACTAGGCGATAGTGGCAATCAGCCCCAGCATTTT. It encodes CAWSVLGDSGNQPQHF.

The V call is TRBV5-4, the J call TRBJ2-1; 9 bases agree with TRBD2. The CDR3 length is 14 residues. V gave up 4 bases and J gave up 9 bases; unmatched junction bases: 8. Germline CDR1 is SGHNT and CDR2 is YYREEE (reference sequence). CDR3 nucleotides: TGTGCCAGCAGCCCTCCTAGCGGGATTGGTGAGCAGTTCTTC. Translated: CASSPPSGIGEQFF.

This clone was observed once. This chain connects TRBV19 to TRBJ1-5, with D possibly TRBD1 on 5 matching bases. Per the germline V gene, CDR1 is LNHDA and CDR2 is SQIVND (reference sequence). The CDR3 loop spans 17 amino acids. V lost 1 base and J 0 bases, leaving 13 bases between the germline ends. CDR3 sequence: CASSIAGHAYSNQPQHF. The CDR3 DNA reads as TGTGCCAGTAGTATAGCCGGACACGCGTATAGCAATCAGCCCCAGCATTTT.

This chain joins TRBV11-3 and TRBJ1-1, with D hard to call. V was cut by 5 bases and J by 7 bases, with 14 bases left in between. This CDR3 spans 13 amino acids. Per the germline V gene, CDR1 is SGHNT and CDR2 is YENEEA. The CDR3 DNA reads TGTGCCAGCAGCCAGGCCCCATTTAGTGAAGCTTTCTTT. It specifies CASSQAPFSEAFF. Full variable domain (missing parts from reference TRBV11-3 and TRBJ1-1): EAGVVQSPRYKIIEKKQPVAFWCNPISGHNTLYWYLQNLGQGPELLIRYENEEAVDDSQLPKDRFSAERLKGVDSTLKIQPAELGDSAVYLCASSQAPFSEAFFGQGTRLTVV.